The sequence of this T cell receptor beta chain was determined in a study of metastatic and nonmetastatic thyroid tumors (dated by TCRdb to 2020 to 2021). Background for the entire study: The researchers compared repertoires between peripheral blood samples and tumor or nodule tissue samples from patients with malignant or benign thyroid disease. The investigation overall reported the following: TCR beta diversity was reported as significantly higher in malignant tumors than in benign nodules, in both blood and tumor samples.

Library preparation employed PCR. This sample was sequenced with an Illumina HiSeq 4000. High-throughput sequencing was used to profile the TCR beta-chain CDR3 region of every patient. Per the original workflow: Drawing on CDR3 differences between clinicopathological groups, the researchers built a classifier meant to tell apart patients with distant-metastatic papillary thyroid cancer. The Shannon index was used to assess repertoire diversity, and the Morisita-Horn index was used to assess tumor-blood repertoire similarity. TCRdb took the public reads, trimmed them with fastp at Q25, ran MiXCR for clone calling and kept in-frame beta chains. Clone size and V and J calls follow TCRdb, not the original study. This sample gives 60,000 to 75,000 clones in total; just over 4% of them show up just once. The ten largest clones represent around 20% of the sample. This clone was observed at least ten times. Its target antigen remains unknown. No clone much larger than this one lies a single base away; base qualities are absent.

No patient had received any treatment before thyroid surgery. Using T-cell receptor beta sequencing, the study looked back at clinical samples from patients collected from about 2011 to 2018. CDR1 and CDR2, per the germline V gene, are SGHAT and FQNNGV. From cysteine to phenylalanine, the CDR3 is 17 amino acids long. Of all the DNA, just the CDR3 is kept, 51 bases in frame from base 1. Trimming at the junction amounts to 4 bases on V and 6 bases on J, and the germline ends lie 24 bases apart. Specimen: blood. The chain was built from TRBV11-2 and TRBJ2-5; the D gene identity is not certain. The TCR originated in a female donor with papillary thyroid cancer or a benign thyroid nodule (not recorded which). Some clones in this sample may be carry-over from other donors' samples. Here is the DNA: TGTGCCAGCAGCTACGGCATTTCCGATGGCATGTCGCAGACCCAGTACTTC. Its protein product is CASSYGISDGMSQTQYF.